Listed below are T cell receptor beta chains from one sample, sequenced in a study of blood T cells in healthy people across ages. TCRdb reprocessed the 5' RACE reads with MiXCR, giving one entry per CDR3 protein. The table lists around 1,000,000 distinct CDR3 sequences, under 40% of them singletons. Sequencing input: blood. The receptors shown here come from a man younger than 30 in good health. CDR3s include the opening cysteine and the closing phenylalanine or tryptophan. A D gene is named only where the DNA matches it firmly. Size is stated for part of the rows, as once, few or many counts, or as a class when the clone is expanded.

V gene: TRBV20-1
clone size: -
J gene: TRBJ2-1
D gene: TRBD2
CDR3 DNA: TGCAGTGCTATGGCCGGGACTAGCGCCTACAATGAGCAGTTCTTC
CDR3 protein: CSAMAGTSAYNEQFF

V gene: TRBV20-1
clone size: few
J gene: TRBJ1-2
D gene: TRBD1
CDR3 DNA: TGCAGTGCTGGCCGGGACAGCTCTTATGGCTACACCTTC
CDR3 protein: CSAGRDSSYGYTF

V gene: TRBV10-3
clone size: -
J gene: TRBJ2-7
D gene: TRBD1
CDR3 DNA: TGTGCCATCAGGTCAGGGGGCTCATACAATGAGCAGTACTTC
CDR3 protein: CAIRSGGSYNEQYF

V gene: TRBV12-3/TRBV12-4
clone size: -
J gene: TRBJ1-2
D gene: -
CDR3 DNA: TGTGCCAGCAGTTTAGCCGGAGAACCAAACTATGGCTACACCTTC
CDR3 protein: CASSLAGEPNYGYTF

V gene: TRBV20-1
clone size: -
J gene: TRBJ1-5
D gene: TRBD1
CDR3 DNA: TGCAGTGCTAGGGGGGGACAGGGTGACGTAGGGCAGCCCCAGCATTTT
CDR3 protein: CSARGGQGDVGQPQHF

V gene: TRBV4-1
clone size: few
J gene: TRBJ2-7
D gene: -
CDR3 DNA: TGCGCCAGCAGCCAAGATTGGGCGGCGGGCGAGCAGTACTTC
CDR3 protein: CASSQDWAAGEQYF

V gene: TRBV6-2/TRBV6-3
clone size: few
J gene: TRBJ2-2
D gene: -
CDR3 DNA: TGTGCCAGCAGTTACTCCGCACAGGTGGGGGAGCTGTTTTTT
CDR3 protein: CASSYSAQVGELFF

V gene: TRBV2
clone size: -
J gene: TRBJ1-2
D gene: TRBD1
CDR3 DNA: TGTGCCAGTGGGACAGACCACCGTTATGGCTACACCTTC
CDR3 protein: CASGTDHRYGYTF

V gene: TRBV7-2
clone size: -
J gene: TRBJ2-1
D gene: -
CDR3 DNA: TGTGCCAGCAGCTTAGCGGTTAGCTCGGTGAATGAGCAGTTCTTC
CDR3 protein: CASSLAVSSVNEQFF

V gene: TRBV20-1
clone size: few
J gene: TRBJ2-5
D gene: -
CDR3 DNA: TGCAGTGCCCACCTCTTCGGACAAGGGGATCAAGAGACCCAGTACTTC
CDR3 protein: CSAHLFGQGDQETQYF

V gene: TRBV25-1
clone size: -
J gene: TRBJ1-1
D gene: TRBD1
CDR3 DNA: TGTGCCAGCAGTGAATTCGGGACAGTGAACACTGAAGCTTTCTTT
CDR3 protein: CASSEFGTVNTEAFF

V gene: TRBV7-9
clone size: many
J gene: TRBJ2-1
D gene: -
CDR3 DNA: TGTGCCAGCAGCTTAGGGGGCGCGGACAATGAGCAGTTCTTC
CDR3 protein: CASSLGGADNEQFF

V gene: TRBV4-1
clone size: -
J gene: TRBJ1-2
D gene: -
CDR3 DNA: TGCGCCAGCAGTAAGAGCCGGATCGCTAACTATGGCTACACCTTC
CDR3 protein: CASSKSRIANYGYTF

V gene: TRBV5-1
clone size: -
J gene: TRBJ1-2
D gene: -
CDR3 DNA: TGCGCCAGCAGCTTGGGAGGACAGACTGATTATGGCTACACCTTC
CDR3 protein: CASSLGGQTDYGYTF

V gene: TRBV7-2
clone size: -
J gene: TRBJ2-7
D gene: TRBD2
CDR3 DNA: TGTGCCAGCAGCTTTACTAGCGGGGGGGGAAACTACGAGCAGTACTTC
CDR3 protein: CASSFTSGGGNYEQYF

V gene: TRBV6-2/TRBV6-3
clone size: -
J gene: TRBJ2-1
D gene: TRBD2
CDR3 DNA: TGTGCCAGCAGCTCCGGACTAGCGGGAGAGCGAGACTACAATGAGCAGTTCTTC
CDR3 protein: CASSSGLAGERDYNEQFF

V gene: TRBV20-1
clone size: -
J gene: TRBJ2-1
D gene: TRBD2
CDR3 DNA: TGCAGTGCTAGTCGGACTAGCAATGAGCAGTTCTTC
CDR3 protein: CSASRTSNEQFF

V gene: TRBV9
clone size: few
J gene: TRBJ2-5
D gene: -
CDR3 DNA: TGTGCCAGCAGCCTAGGACAGACGAGACAAGAGACCCAGTACTTC
CDR3 protein: CASSLGQTRQETQYF

V gene: TRBV5-6
clone size: -
J gene: TRBJ2-1
D gene: TRBD1
CDR3 DNA: TGTGCCGGCAGCTTGGGTGTCGGGACAGGGGAGCTGTTCAATGAGCAGTTCTTC
CDR3 protein: CAGSLGVGTGELFNEQFF

V gene: TRBV29-1
clone size: -
J gene: TRBJ1-2
D gene: -
CDR3 DNA: TGCAGCGTTGAAGAGGGGAACCCCTATGGCCACACCTTC
CDR3 protein: CSVEEGNPYGHTF

V gene: TRBV7-3
clone size: once
J gene: TRBJ2-5
D gene: -
CDR3 DNA: TGTGCCAGCAGCTTAAGCAGGGGCGGATTCAATGAGCAGTACTTC
CDR3 protein: CASSLSRGGFNEQYF

V gene: TRBV6-1
clone size: many
J gene: TRBJ1-2
D gene: -
CDR3 DNA: TGTGCCAGCAGTGAGACGGGAGGGGATGGCTACACCTTC
CDR3 protein: CASSETGGDGYTF

V gene: TRBV10-3
clone size: -
J gene: TRBJ2-7
D gene: -
CDR3 DNA: TGTGCCATCAGTGATGCTAGCGCTGGATACAATGAGCAGTACTTC
CDR3 protein: CAISDASAGYNEQYF

V gene: TRBV9
clone size: few
J gene: TRBJ1-2
D gene: -
CDR3 DNA: TGTGCCAGCAGCCCGGACTCCGACACCTTC
CDR3 protein: CASSPDSDTF

V gene: TRBV9
clone size: few
J gene: TRBJ2-5
D gene: TRBD1
CDR3 DNA: TGTGCCAGCAGCGAGGGACAGGGAATCTTTCAAGAGACCCAGTACTTC
CDR3 protein: CASSEGQGIFQETQYF

V gene: TRBV7-2
clone size: few
J gene: TRBJ1-1
D gene: -
CDR3 DNA: TGTGCCAGCAGCCTCCCCATACTACGGGGCCCCTTGAACACTGAAGCTTTCTTT
CDR3 protein: CASSLPILRGPLNTEAFF

V gene: TRBV6-2/TRBV6-3
clone size: few
J gene: TRBJ2-6
D gene: -
CDR3 DNA: TGTGCCAGCAGTCCTACTCGGACTCACAGGGAATCTGGGGCCAACGTCCTGACTTTC
CDR3 protein: CASSPTRTHRESGANVLTF

V gene: TRBV4-3
clone size: -
J gene: TRBJ2-4
D gene: TRBD2
CDR3 DNA: TGCGCCAGCAGCCAAGATAGGGGAGGGGAAAACATTCAGTACTTC
CDR3 protein: CASSQDRGGENIQYF

V gene: TRBV10-3
clone size: -
J gene: TRBJ1-1
D gene: -
CDR3 DNA: TGTGCCATCAGTGATGAAACAGAAGCTTTCTTT
CDR3 protein: CAISDETEAFF

V gene: TRBV20-1
clone size: -
J gene: TRBJ2-2
D gene: -
CDR3 DNA: TGCAGTGCTAGAACAGGGAATCAGTACACCGGGGAGCTGTTTTTT
CDR3 protein: CSARTGNQYTGELFF

V gene: TRBV29-1
clone size: many
J gene: TRBJ1-1
D gene: -
CDR3 DNA: TGCAGCGTTGGCCGGGAGAACACTGAAGCTTTCTTT
CDR3 protein: CSVGRENTEAFF

V gene: TRBV20-1
clone size: -
J gene: TRBJ2-3
D gene: -
CDR3 DNA: TGCAGTGCTAGAGCGTCGGGAGATACGCAGTATTTT
CDR3 protein: CSARASGDTQYF

V gene: TRBV4-2
clone size: -
J gene: TRBJ2-7
D gene: TRBD2
CDR3 DNA: TGTGCCAGCAGCCAAGCTTGGCGGGGGGGCAATGAGCAGTACTTC
CDR3 protein: CASSQAWRGGNEQYF

V gene: TRBV2
clone size: few
J gene: TRBJ2-7
D gene: -
CDR3 DNA: TGTGCCAGCAGCGGTGAGCTATACGAGCAGTACTTC
CDR3 protein: CASSGELYEQYF

V gene: TRBV5-5
clone size: many
J gene: TRBJ1-1
D gene: TRBD1
CDR3 DNA: TGTGCCAGCAGCTGGGGACAGGGTAGCACTGAAGCTTTCTTT
CDR3 protein: CASSWGQGSTEAFF

V gene: TRBV5-1
clone size: -
J gene: TRBJ1-1
D gene: TRBD1
CDR3 DNA: TGCGCCAGCAGCTTAGGGGAACGACAGGGGAGGACTGAAGCTTTCTTT
CDR3 protein: CASSLGERQGRTEAFF

V gene: TRBV20-1
clone size: -
J gene: TRBJ2-7
D gene: -
CDR3 DNA: TGCAGTGCTAGTGGAGGGACCGACTACGAGCAGTACTTC
CDR3 protein: CSASGGTDYEQYF

V gene: TRBV5-1
clone size: few
J gene: TRBJ2-3
D gene: TRBD2
CDR3 DNA: TGCGCCAGCAGCTCCGGGACTAACACAGATACGCAGTATTTT
CDR3 protein: CASSSGTNTDTQYF

V gene: TRBV12-3/TRBV12-4
clone size: -
J gene: TRBJ2-5
D gene: TRBD2
CDR3 DNA: TGTGCCAGCAGTTTCGGGGGGGCCATAAGATCGCAGTACTTC
CDR3 protein: CASSFGGAIRSQYF

V gene: TRBV10-3
clone size: few
J gene: TRBJ2-6
D gene: TRBD2
CDR3 DNA: TGTGCCACCGGGACTAGACGATCTGGGGCCAACGTCCTGACTTTC
CDR3 protein: CATGTRRSGANVLTF